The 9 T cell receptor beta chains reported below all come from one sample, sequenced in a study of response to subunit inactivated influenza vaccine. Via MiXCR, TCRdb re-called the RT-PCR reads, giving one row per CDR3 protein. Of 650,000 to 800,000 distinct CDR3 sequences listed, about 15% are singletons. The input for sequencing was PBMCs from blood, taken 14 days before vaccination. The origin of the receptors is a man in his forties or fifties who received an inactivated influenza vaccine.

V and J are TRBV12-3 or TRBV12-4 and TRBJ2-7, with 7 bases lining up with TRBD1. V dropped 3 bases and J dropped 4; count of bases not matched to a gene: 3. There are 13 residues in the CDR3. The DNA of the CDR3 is TGTGCCAGCAGTTTCGGACAGGAGTACGAGCAGTACTTC. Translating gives CASSFGQEYEQYF.

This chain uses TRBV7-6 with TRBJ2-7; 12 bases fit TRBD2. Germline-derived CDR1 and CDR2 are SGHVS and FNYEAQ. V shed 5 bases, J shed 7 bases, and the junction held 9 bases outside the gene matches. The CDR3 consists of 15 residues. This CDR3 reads CASSDGLAGNAEQYF. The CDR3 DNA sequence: TGTGCCAGCAGCGACGGACTAGCGGGAAACGCTGAGCAGTACTTC.

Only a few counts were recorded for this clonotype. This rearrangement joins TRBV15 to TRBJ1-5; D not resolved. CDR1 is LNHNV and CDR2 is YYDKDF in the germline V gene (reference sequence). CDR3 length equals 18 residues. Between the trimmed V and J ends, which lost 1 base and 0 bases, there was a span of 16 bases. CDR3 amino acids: CATSRASLAEDSNQPQHF. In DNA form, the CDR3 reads TGTGCCACCAGCAGAGCAAGTCTGGCCGAAGATAGCAATCAGCCCCAGCATTTT.

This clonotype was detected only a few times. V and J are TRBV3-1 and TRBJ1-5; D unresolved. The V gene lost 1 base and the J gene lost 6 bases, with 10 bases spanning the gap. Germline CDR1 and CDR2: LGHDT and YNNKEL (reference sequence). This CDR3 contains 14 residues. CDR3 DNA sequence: TGTGCCAGCAGCCAAGGGGGATCCAGTCAGCCCCAGCATTTT. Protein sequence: CASSQGGSSQPQHF.

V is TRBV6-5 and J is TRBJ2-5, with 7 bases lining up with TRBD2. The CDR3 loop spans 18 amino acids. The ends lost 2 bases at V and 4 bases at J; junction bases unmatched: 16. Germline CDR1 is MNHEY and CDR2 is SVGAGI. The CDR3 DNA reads TGTGCCAGCAGTTACGGACGCTTTTCTAGCGGAGGTGGAGAGACCCAGTACTTC. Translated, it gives CASSYGRFSSGGGETQYF.

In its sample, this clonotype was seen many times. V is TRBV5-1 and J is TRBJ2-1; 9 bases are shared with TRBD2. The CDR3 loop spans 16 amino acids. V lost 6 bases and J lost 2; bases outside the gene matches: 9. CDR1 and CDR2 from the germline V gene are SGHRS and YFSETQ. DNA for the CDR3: TGCGCCAGCACGGAGCGGGAGGTTATGGCCTACAATGAGCAGTTCTTC. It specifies CASTEREVMAYNEQFF.

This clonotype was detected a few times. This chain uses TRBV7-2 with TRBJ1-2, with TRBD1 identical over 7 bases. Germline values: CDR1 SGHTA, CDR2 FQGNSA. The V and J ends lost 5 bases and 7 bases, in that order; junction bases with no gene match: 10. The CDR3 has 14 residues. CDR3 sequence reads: CASSLVDRVAGYTF. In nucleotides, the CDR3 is TGTGCCAGCAGCCTCGTTGACAGGGTGGCTGGCTACACCTTC.

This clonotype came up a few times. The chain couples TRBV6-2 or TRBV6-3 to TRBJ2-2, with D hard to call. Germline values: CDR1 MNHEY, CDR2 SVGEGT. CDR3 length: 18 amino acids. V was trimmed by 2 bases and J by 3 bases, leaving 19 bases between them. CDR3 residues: CASSYESYKVADTGELFF. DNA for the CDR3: TGTGCCAGCAGTTACGAATCCTACAAAGTTGCGGACACCGGGGAGCTGTTTTTT.

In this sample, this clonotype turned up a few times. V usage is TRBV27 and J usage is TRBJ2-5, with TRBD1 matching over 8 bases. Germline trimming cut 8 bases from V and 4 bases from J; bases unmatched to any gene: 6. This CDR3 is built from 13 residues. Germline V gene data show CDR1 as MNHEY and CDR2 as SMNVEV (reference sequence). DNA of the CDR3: TGTGCCAGCCGACAGGGGACGAGAGAGACCCAGTACTTC. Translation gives CASRQGTRETQYF.